The clone carrying this T cell receptor beta chain appeared a few times. What it recognizes is unknown. TCRdb passed the reads through MiXCR, listing each CDR3 protein once. The sample contains a few hundred thousand distinct CDR3 sequences, more than 8% of which appear only once. The germline gives CDR1 SGHAT, CDR2 FQNNGV. The CDR3 sequence is 15 residues long. The junction had 8 bases not matched to a gene; V was cut back by 3 bases and J by 7 bases. This sample was taken from a study of T cell repertoires in cytomegalovirus infection. Study overall: The public TCR beta signatures pointed to both CMV infection and matching HLA type. Study conclusions and caveats: HLA-C-restricted CMV clonotypes gave the most frequent clonotype in two of eight donors.

This TCR came from a human donor in good health (CMV status not recorded). Some clones in this sample may be carry-over from other donors' samples. The J gene is TRBJ2-1, the V gene TRBV11-2; TRBD2 matches at 8 bases. Sample: PBMCs. CDR3 residues: CASSFFSGSWNEQFF. The CDR3 region has the DNA TGTGCCAGCAGCTTCTTCAGCGGGAGTTGGAATGAGCAGTTCTTC.